This note documents a single T cell receptor beta chain sequence. The sample originates from a study of blood T cell repertoires in COVID-19. Study at large: COVID-19 samples, acute and convalescent, were from the United States, Italy and Spain. PBMCs, B-cell-depleted T cells, or T cells provided the cDNA or gDNA that made up the material.

The germline V gene encodes CDR1 MGHRA and CDR2 YSYEKL. Germline trimming cut 1 base from V and 4 bases from J; bases unmatched to any gene: 7. The CDR3 extends over 16 amino acids. Original methodology: The authors estimated nucleated cell counts from reference gene primer amplification. Clones were read by immunoSEQ multiplex PCR, and TCRdb kept only the in-frame ones, dropping some. The V and J calls and clone size are taken from that table; D and trimming were inferred from the DNA. The data hold 95,000 to 150,000 clones, with around 78% observed a single time. The sample taken for sequencing was peripheral blood. The TCR comes from an older man with acute or convalescent COVID-19. The chain joins TRBV4-1 to TRBJ1-2; 9 nucleotides align to TRBD1. The CDR3 loop reads CASSQGSGTGSYGYTF. The CDR3 DNA reads TGCGCCAGCAGCCAAGGTAGCGGGACAGGGTCCTATGGCTACACCTTC.